The subject of this entry is one T cell receptor (beta chain). Its target is not known. The germline V gene encodes CDR1 MNHNS and CDR2 SASEGT. Trimming removed 7 bases from V and 4 bases from J; junction bases left unmatched: 7. This CDR3 region has 14 residues. The table came from immunoSEQ multiplex PCR; TCRdb's copy has only in-frame clones and leaves some out. The table has 55,000 to 80,000 clones, around 82% seen once; the top ten hold about 1%. The data derive from a study of OX40 agonist ivuxolimab in advanced cancers. The study's findings and limits: Both blood CD4+ and CD8+ T cells showed clonal growth by week 6 at 0.1 to 3.0 mg/kg. On average, a greater number of expanded clones characterised CD8+ T cells relative to CD4+. Nonresponders, in some cases, also had low normalized T-cell clonal expansion.

The chain recombines TRBV6-1 with TRBJ1-1; 9 bases fit TRBD1. The sequence derives from an adult with an advanced solid tumor such as melanoma, head and neck, liver or kidney cancer. The material was CD4+ or CD8+ T cells sorted from blood, obtained in a trial of the OX40 agonist ivuxolimab. CDR3 in amino acids: CASNEDRGVTEAFF. DNA of the CDR3: TGTGCCAGCAACGAAGACAGGGGGGTCACTGAAGCTTTCTTT.